One sample yielded the 11 T cell receptor beta chains listed below, sequenced in a study of blood T cells in healthy people across ages. The second PCR ran roughly 6 to 11 cycles with a sample-barcoded 5' primer and J-beta primers. TCRdb itself ran the 5' RACE reads through MiXCR, one entry per CDR3 protein. The sample yields over 600,000 distinct CDR3 sequences, roughly 56% seen once. Sequenced: blood. The receptors were gathered from a man between 35 and 55 years old in good health.

The chain links TRBV5-6 to TRBJ2-7, with 8 bases matching TRBD2. Near its end, the DNA agrees better with TRBJ2-5, so the J call may be wrong. The CDR3 is made up of 18 amino acids. Looked up from germline, CDR1 is SGHDT and CDR2 is YYEEEE. The chain's CDR3 is CASSSRGGRNQPAETQYF. Here the CDR3 DNA reads TGTGCCAGCAGCTCCCGCGGGGGGAGGAACCAACCGGCTGAGACCCAGTACTTC.

Points on this clonotype: At one of its ends the junction is not consistent with the germline gene, which may arise from a read error. The J gene is TRBJ1-6, the V gene TRBV25-1; the D gene is possibly TRBD1 (5 bases). CDR3 size: 14 residues. Germline CDR1 reads MGHDK; CDR2 reads SYGVNS. The CDR3 is CASSDLTVDSPPHF. The CDR3 DNA sequence: TGTGCCAGCAGTGATCTGACAGTGGACTCACCCCCCCACTTT.

This clonotype was seen more than once but under ten times. This chain connects TRBV29-1 to TRBJ2-2; 7 nucleotides agree with TRBD2. Germline-derived CDR1 and CDR2 are SQVTM and ANQGSEA. J was trimmed by 7 bases and V by 4 bases; bases with no gene match: 12. The CDR3 extends over 15 amino acids. CDR3 DNA sequence: TGCAGCGTTGTGCCCGCCGGGAGGTGGGTCGGGGAGCTGTTTTTT. Residues: CSVVPAGRWVGELFF.

In this sample, this clonotype turned up many times. V gene TRBV7-2 combines with J gene TRBJ2-3; 10 bases match TRBD2. V shed 5 bases and J 1 base; nucleotides not matched to a gene: 12. This CDR3 is built from 18 residues. Germline CDR1 is SGHTA and CDR2 is FQGNSA. The CDR3 nucleotides are TGTGCCAGCAGCCCGCTTCCCACCGGGACTAGCGGCACAGATACGCAGTATTTT. This codes for CASSPLPTGTSGTDTQYF.

In its sample, this clonotype was seen many times. J is TRBJ2-7 and V is TRBV7-6; D remains unclear. V was trimmed by 5 bases and J by 4 bases, leaving 9 bases between them. CDR1 and CDR2 from the germline V gene are SGHVS and FNYEAQ. The CDR3 is 12 residues long. The CDR3 loop reads CASSDDIYEQYF. CDR3 DNA: TGTGCCAGCAGCGATGACATATACGAGCAGTACTTC.

V usage is TRBV20-1 and J usage is TRBJ2-7; weak D call: TRBD2 (6 bases). V shed 1 base and J shed 7 bases, with 23 bases lying between them. The CDR3 sequence is 16 residues long. CDR1 is DFQATT, CDR2 SNEGSKA, per germline (reference sequence). This CDR3 reads CSARGSGGPNYNEQYF. Here the CDR3 DNA reads TGCAGTGCTAGAGGATCTGGAGGGCCTAATTACAATGAGCAGTACTTC.

This clonotype occurred a few times. The chain is built from TRBV7-9 and TRBJ2-3, with TRBD1 identical over 12 bases. The CDR3 spans 16 residues. V dropped 6 bases and J dropped 6; count of bases not matched to a gene: 10. Germline V gene lookup returns CDR1 SEHNR and CDR2 FQNEAQ (reference sequence). CDR3 sequence (DNA): TGTGCCAGCAGTCATCCGGGACAGGGGGCCCTGGATACGCAGTATTTT. It encodes CASSHPGQGALDTQYF.

The rearrangement uses TRBV5-4 and TRBJ2-5, with 8 bases lining up with TRBD2. The J call may be in error: the DNA end matches TRBJ2-7 better. The CDR3 totals 14 residues. CDR1 is SGHNT and CDR2 is YYREEE in the germline V gene (reference sequence). The chain's CDR3 is CASSVGLEVGEQYF. For the CDR3, the DNA is TGTGCCAGCAGCGTGGGACTAGAGGTAGGCGAGCAGTACTTC.

The chain is built from TRBV27 and TRBJ2-5; 12 positions agree with TRBD1. CDR1 and CDR2 (germline): MNHEY, SMNVEV (reference sequence). V lost 3 bases and J lost 5; bases outside the gene matches: 7. The CDR3 has 16 residues. This CDR3 reads CASSFVGQGAFETQYF. CDR3 in DNA: TGTGCCAGCAGTTTTGTGGGACAGGGGGCTTTCGAGACCCAGTACTTC.

V is TRBV6-2 or TRBV6-3 and J is TRBJ2-1; 10 bases align to TRBD2. The CDR3 is 16 amino acids. The trim removed 5 bases at V and 10 bases at J, leaving 14 bases unmatched. The V gene's germline CDR1 is MNHEY and CDR2 SVGEGT. CDR3 DNA sequence: TGTGCCAGCAGTCCAAGAAGCGGGAGGGCCTTGATGGAGCAGTTCTTC. Amino acids: CASSPRSGRALMEQFF.

This clonotype has just a few counts. The V call is TRBV24-1, the J call TRBJ2-3, with D possibly being TRBD1 (6 bases). Germline CDR1 reads KGHDR; CDR2 reads SFDVKD. Trimming left V 2 bases short and J 4 bases short, with 9 bases between. The length of the CDR3 is 14 residues. As DNA, the CDR3 is TGTGCCACCAGTGATTCAGGACAGTCAGATACGCAGTATTTT. Translating it yields CATSDSGQSDTQYF.